These 25 T cell receptor beta chains came from one sample sequenced in a study of T cells in Graves' hyperthyroidism and ophthalmopathy. The TCR beta CDR3 regions underwent amplification using RNA transcripts as the source. Researchers ran a first-round RT-PCR on the TCR CDR3 using the HTBI primer set. TCRdb reanalysed the multiplex PCR reads using MiXCR and keeps one entry per CDR3 protein. The sample shows around 520,000 distinct CDR3 sequences, 11% to 15% of them seen only once. Sequenced sample: blood. The receptor set was obtained from a woman aged 40 to 55 with Graves' hyperthyroidism.

This clonotype appeared many times. This chain uses TRBV6-5 with TRBJ2-7; 15 bases map to TRBD2. CDR3 length: 19 residues. The V gene end was trimmed by 0 bases and the J gene end by 2 bases; junction bases not matched to a gene: 8. Germline CDR1 and CDR2: MNHEY and SVGAGI. The CDR3 sequence: CASSYSRWTSGRATYEQYF. The CDR3 DNA follows: TGTGCCAGCAGTTACTCGAGGTGGACTAGCGGGAGGGCCACCTACGAGCAGTACTTC.

This rearrangement joins TRBV4-1 to TRBJ1-1; TRBD1 might be the D (5 bases). Trimming cost V 0 bases and J 4 bases, with 9 bases left between them. The CDR3 consists of 14 residues. Germline CDR1 is MGHRA and CDR2 is YSYEKL. The CDR3: CASSQEAGPTEAFF. In DNA form, the CDR3 reads TGCGCCAGCAGCCAAGAAGCAGGGCCCACTGAAGCTTTCTTT.

This clonotype was recorded at least ten times. The chain carries TRBV12-3 or TRBV12-4 and TRBJ2-1, with unresolved D. The CDR3 consists of 12 residues. With 5 bases removed from V and 9 bases from J, the gap between germline ends came to 11 bases. CDR3 DNA sequence: TGTGCCAGCAGTAATCCCGGGTCTGAGCAGTTCTTC. Translating it yields CASSNPGSEQFF.

Ten or more counts support this clonotype. The chain combines TRBV28 with TRBJ2-7, with a possible D match to TRBD1 (6 bases). CDR1 and CDR2 from the germline V gene are MDHEN and SYDVKM. This CDR3 region has 21 residues. The V and J ends lost 3 bases and 1 base respectively, with 31 bases between them. CDR3 in DNA: TGTGCCAGCAGTTTTGTCGGTGTCGGAGTAGGACAGACGAGGGGGTCCTACGAGCAGTACTTC. It yields the protein CASSFVGVGVGQTRGSYEQYF. The full variable domain, rest sourced from reference TRBV28 and TRBJ2-7, is DVKVTQSSRYLVKRTGEKVFLECVQDMDHENMFWYRQDPGLGLRLIYFSYDVKMKEKGDIPEGYSVSREKKERFSLILESASTNQTSMYLCASSFVGVGVGQTRGSYEQYFGPGTRLTVT.

This clonotype was detected a few times. The chain combines TRBV29-1 with TRBJ2-1; 9 nucleotides line up with TRBD1. J was trimmed by 2 bases and V by 5 bases; bases with no gene match: 13. The V gene's germline CDR1 is SQVTM and CDR2 ANQGSEA. CDR3 size: 17 residues. The CDR3 region has the DNA TGCAGCGTTCCCGGGACAGGGCTACCTACGGCCTACAATGAGCAGTTCTTC. It encodes CSVPGTGLPTAYNEQFF.

In this sample, this clonotype turned up once. A single base separates this from a much larger clone, so it may be a read error. The chain employs TRBV7-9 and TRBJ2-7; 7 nucleotides agree with TRBD1. The CDR3 is 13 amino acids. Per the germline V gene, CDR1 is SEHNR and CDR2 is FQNEAQ (reference sequence). With V trimmed by 0 bases and J by 5 bases, 1 base remained unmatched. The CDR3 spells CASSLAGTDEQYF. The DNA for the CDR3 is TGTGCCAGCAGCTTAGCAGGGACAGACGAGCAGTACTTC. The variable domain in full, with the rest retrieved from reference TRBV7-9 and TRBJ2-7, is DTGVSQNPRHKITKRGQNVTFRCDPISEHNRLYWYRQTLGQGPEFLTYFQNEAQLEKSRLLSDRFSAERPKGSFSTLEIQRTEQGDSAMYLCASSLAGTDEQYFGPGTRLTVT.

There are a few counts of this clonotype. The chain combines TRBV19 with TRBJ2-1; tentatively, D is TRBD2 (7 bases). Germline lookup yields CDR1 LNHDA and CDR2 SQIVND (reference sequence). The CDR3 consists of 17 residues. Trimming pared 5 bases from V and 3 bases from J, leaving 20 bases between. CDR3 loop: CASSGGAATNRYNEQFF. As DNA, the CDR3 is TGTGCCAGTAGTGGGGGGGCTGCCACAAACCGCTACAATGAGCAGTTCTTC.

The chain combines TRBV24-1 with TRBJ2-3, with a weak D call TRBD1 (5 bases). The germline gives CDR1 KGHDR, CDR2 SFDVKD. V shed 3 bases and J shed 1 base, with 16 bases lying between them. The CDR3 extends over 17 amino acids. The DNA of the CDR3 is TGTGCCACCAGTGATCCCAGGGTGGATTCCGGCACAGATACGCAGTATTTT. Its protein is CATSDPRVDSGTDTQYF.

This clonotype has ten or more counts. The chain is built from TRBV3-1 and TRBJ2-7, with no clear D. Trimming removed 1 base at V and 1 base at J, with 8 bases between. CDR1 is LGHDT and CDR2 is YNNKEL in the germline V gene (reference sequence). This CDR3 contains 14 residues. The CDR3 is CASSQASRSYEQYF. CDR3 nucleotide sequence: TGTGCCAGCAGCCAAGCCTCACGGTCCTACGAGCAGTACTTC.

There are many counts of this clonotype. V gene TRBV28 combines with J gene TRBJ2-3; TRBD2 agrees at 12 bases. Germline CDR1 and CDR2: MDHEN and SYDVKM. The CDR3 loop spans 16 amino acids. V shed 3 bases, J shed 2 bases, and the junction held 3 bases outside the gene matches. The CDR3 region has the DNA TGTGCCAGCAGTTTTCCTAGCGGGAGGGCCACAGATACGCAGTATTTT. As protein: CASSFPSGRATDTQYF. The full variable domain, with the rest looked up from reference TRBV28 and TRBJ2-3, is DVKVTQSSRYLVKRTGEKVFLECVQDMDHENMFWYRQDPGLGLRLIYFSYDVKMKEKGDIPEGYSVSREKKERFSLILESASTNQTSMYLCASSFPSGRATDTQYFGPGTRLTVL.

This clonotype was observed many times. This chain links TRBV12-3 or TRBV12-4 with TRBJ2-7, with a weak D call TRBD2 (6 bases). Trimming pared 2 bases from V and 2 bases from J, leaving 16 bases between. The CDR3 is made up of 16 amino acids. The CDR3: CASSLSSGGRPYEQYF. CDR3 bases: TGTGCCAGCAGTTTAAGTTCCGGAGGGAGGCCCTACGAGCAGTACTTC.

This clonotype was counted many times. V and J are TRBV14 and TRBJ2-1; D gene uncertain. V lost 0 bases, J lost 0 bases, and 18 bases lay in between. Looked up from germline, CDR1 is SGHDN and CDR2 is FVKESK. The CDR3 runs 19 residues. This chain's CDR3 is CASSQDLGRQQSSYNEQFF. The CDR3, as DNA: TGTGCCAGCAGCCAAGACCTCGGACGGCAACAGAGCTCCTACAATGAGCAGTTCTTC. The entire variable domain, with the rest obtained from reference TRBV14 and TRBJ2-1, is as follows: EAGVTQFPSHSVIEKGQTVTLRCDPISGHDNLYWYRRVMGKEIKFLLHFVKESKQDESGMPNNRFLAERTGGTYSTLKVQPAELEDSGVYFCASSQDLGRQQSSYNEQFFGPGTRLTVL.

Many counts were recorded for this clonotype. The chain carries TRBV6-1 and TRBJ2-3; D assignment may be TRBD1 or TRBD2 (6 bases each). The CDR3 has 16 residues. Germline assignment: CDR1 MNHNS and CDR2 SASEGT. The V and J ends lost 6 bases and 0 bases respectively, with 16 bases between them. The DNA of the CDR3 is TGTGCCAGCAGGACAGGACTAACCGATAGCACAGATACGCAGTATTTT. Protein product: CASRTGLTDSTDTQYF.

To note about this clonotype: The junction and the germline gene differ at one end; a read error may be behind it. V is TRBV10-3 and J is TRBJ2-7; D is ambiguous. The CDR3 covers 11 residues. CDR1 ENHRY and CDR2 SYGVKD come from the germline V gene. CDR3 protein: CAVSEDYEQYF. The CDR3 DNA sequence: TGTGCCGTCAGTGAGGACTACGAGCAGTACTTC.

This clonotype was picked up a small number of times. This chain uses TRBV12-3 or TRBV12-4 with TRBJ1-1; tentative D call: TRBD1 (6 bases). The CDR3 is 14 residues long. V gave up 10 bases and J gave up 0 bases, with 15 bases separating them. Written as DNA, the CDR3 is TGTGCCAACAATGGCCAGGGGATGAACACTGAAGCTTTCTTT. This sequence encodes CANNGQGMNTEAFF.

This clonotype was recorded many times. The chain combines TRBV28 with TRBJ1-3; the match to TRBD1 covers 7 bases. Germline V gene data show CDR1 as MDHEN and CDR2 as SYDVKM. The CDR3 runs to 15 residues. J was trimmed by 1 base and V by 7 bases; bases with no gene match: 7. The CDR3 loop is CASKLTGASGNTIYF. CDR3 in DNA: TGTGCCAGCAAATTAACAGGGGCGTCTGGAAACACCATATATTTT.

In its sample, this clonotype was seen many times. This rearrangement joins TRBV30 to TRBJ1-4; TRBD1 might be the D (6 bases). The CDR3 is 16 amino acids. Germline lookup yields CDR1 GTSNPN and CDR2 SVGIG (reference sequence). V was pared by 5 bases and J by 8 bases, with 24 bases between. This CDR3 is CAWRSLLRGFGEKLFF. CDR3 coding DNA: TGTGCCTGGCGTTCCCTACTCAGGGGATTTGGAGAAAAACTGTTTTTT.

The rearrangement links TRBV19 to TRBJ1-5, with TRBD1 matching 9 bases. This CDR3 is 12 amino acids long. Trimming cost V 11 bases and J 4 bases; bases outside gene matches: 3. Germline values: CDR1 LNHDA, CDR2 SQIVND (reference sequence). DNA of the CDR3: TGTGCCGGGGGGACAGGGAATCAGCCCCAGCATTTT. As protein: CAGGTGNQPQHF.

This clonotype was observed at least ten times. The V call is TRBV28, the J call TRBJ2-4; TRBD1 might be the D (6 bases). Germline assignment: CDR1 MDHEN and CDR2 SYDVKM. This CDR3 spans 16 amino acids. Trimming took off 5 bases at V and 4 bases at J, with 18 bases between the two ends. Here the CDR3 DNA reads TGTGCCAGCAGTGACGCCTCCGGGACACGGAAAAACATTCAGTACTTC. Translating it yields CASSDASGTRKNIQYF.

At least ten counts were recorded for this clonotype. The V call is TRBV2, the J call TRBJ2-3; 8 bases are shared with TRBD2. The CDR3 has 16 residues. The ends lost 1 base at V and 4 bases at J; junction bases unmatched: 7. Germline V gene lookup returns CDR1 SNHLY and CDR2 FYNNEI. As DNA, the CDR3 is TGTGCCAGCAGTGAAGTACTAGCGGAGCCCCCAGATACGCAGTATTTT. It specifies CASSEVLAEPPDTQYF.

Note on this clonotype: Being one base from a much bigger clone, this may be a read error. The chain recombines TRBV29-1 with TRBJ1-1; D is uncertain. Germline-derived CDR1 and CDR2 are SQVTM and ANQGSEA. The CDR3 is 16 residues long. Here the CDR3 DNA reads TGCAGCATTGAAACCCCGGGAGGACTGGGGAACACTGAAGCTTTCTTT. This sequence encodes CSIETPGGLGNTEAFF.

At least ten counts were recorded for this clonotype. The chain links TRBV25-1 to TRBJ2-3; TRBD2 matches 9 bases. The junction had 4 bases not matched to a gene; V was cut back by 1 base and J by 2 bases. Germline V gives CDR1 MGHDK, CDR2 SYGVNS. The CDR3 is 16 residues long. The CDR3 DNA is TGTGCCAGCAGTGAATTAAGCGGGAGGCCCACAGATACGCAGTATTTT. It yields the protein CASSELSGRPTDTQYF.

This clonotype occurred many times. The chain has TRBV15 and TRBJ2-1; 10 bases are shared with TRBD2. The CDR3 totals 16 residues. Germline lookup yields CDR1 LNHNV and CDR2 YYDKDF (reference sequence). J lost 7 bases, V lost 1 base, and 7 bases had no gene match. The CDR3 DNA follows: TGTGCCACCAGCAGAGTCTCTGGACTAGCGGCAAATGAGCAGTTCTTC. Protein: CATSRVSGLAANEQFF.

This clonotype appeared many times. The chain carries TRBV30 and TRBJ1-4, with D hard to call. The CDR3 loop spans 12 amino acids. Germline lookup yields CDR1 GTSNPN and CDR2 SVGIG (reference sequence). V lost 4 bases to trimming and J lost 3 bases, with 6 bases between them. The CDR3 is CAWKGSNEKLFF. In nucleotides, the CDR3 is TGTGCCTGGAAGGGATCTAATGAAAAACTGTTTTTT.

Points on this clonotype: A read error may be the cause here, since a much bigger clone is one base away. The genes are TRBV7-7 and TRBJ2-3; D is uncertain. CDR1 SSHAT and CDR2 FNYEAQ come from the germline V gene (reference sequence). The CDR3 totals 13 residues. Here the CDR3 reads CASSLAHGDTQYF. The CDR3 nucleotides read TGTGCTAGCAGCTTAGCACACGGGGATACGCAGTATTTT.